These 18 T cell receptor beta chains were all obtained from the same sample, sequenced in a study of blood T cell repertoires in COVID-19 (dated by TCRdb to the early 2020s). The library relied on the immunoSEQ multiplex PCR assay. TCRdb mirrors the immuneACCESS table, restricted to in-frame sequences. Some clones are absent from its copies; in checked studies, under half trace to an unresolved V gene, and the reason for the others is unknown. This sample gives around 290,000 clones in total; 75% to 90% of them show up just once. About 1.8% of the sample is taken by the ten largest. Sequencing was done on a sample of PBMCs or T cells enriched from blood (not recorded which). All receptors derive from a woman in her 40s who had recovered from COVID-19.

CDR3 nucleotides: TGCGCCAGCAGCTTGCAGTCCACCAGCCAAGAGACCCAGTACTTC. Translation: CASSLQSTSQETQYF. V and J are TRBV5-1 and TRBJ2-5; unclear D gene. Germline V gene sequence: CDR1 SGHRS, CDR2 YFSETQ. The CDR3 is 15 amino acids. The ends were cut back, 1 base at V and 1 base at J, with 11 bases in the middle.

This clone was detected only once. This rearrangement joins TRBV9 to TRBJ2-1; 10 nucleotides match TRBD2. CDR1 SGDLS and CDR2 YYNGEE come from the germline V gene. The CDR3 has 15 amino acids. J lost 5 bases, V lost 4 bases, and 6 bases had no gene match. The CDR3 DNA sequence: TGTGCCAGCAGCACTAGCGGGGAGCGCAACAATGAGCAGTTCTTC. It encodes CASSTSGERNNEQFF.

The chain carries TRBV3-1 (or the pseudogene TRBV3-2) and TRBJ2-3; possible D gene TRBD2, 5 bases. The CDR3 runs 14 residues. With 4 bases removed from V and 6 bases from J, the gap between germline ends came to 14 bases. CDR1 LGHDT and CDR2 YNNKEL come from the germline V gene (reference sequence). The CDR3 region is CASSLKRTWDTQYF. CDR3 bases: TGTGCCAGCAGCCTAAAACGGACTTGGGATACGCAGTATTTT.

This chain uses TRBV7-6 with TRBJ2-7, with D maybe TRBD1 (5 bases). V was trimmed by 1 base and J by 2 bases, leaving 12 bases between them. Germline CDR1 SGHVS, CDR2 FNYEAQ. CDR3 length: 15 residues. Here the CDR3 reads CASSLETGGTYEQYF. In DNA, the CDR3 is TGTGCCAGCAGCTTAGAAACAGGCGGAACCTACGAGCAGTACTTC.

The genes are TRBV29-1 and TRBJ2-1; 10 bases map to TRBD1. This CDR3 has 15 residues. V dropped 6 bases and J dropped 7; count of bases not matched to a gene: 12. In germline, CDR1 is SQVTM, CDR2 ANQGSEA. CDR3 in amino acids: CSVEDRGSFRNEQFF. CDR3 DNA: TGCAGCGTCGAGGACAGGGGGAGTTTTCGGAATGAGCAGTTCTTC.

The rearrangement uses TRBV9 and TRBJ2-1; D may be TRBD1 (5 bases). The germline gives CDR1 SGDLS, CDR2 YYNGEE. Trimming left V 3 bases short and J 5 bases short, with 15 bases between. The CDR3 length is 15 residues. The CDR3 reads CASSGGPLLNNEQFF. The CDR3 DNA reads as TGTGCCAGCAGCGGGGGCCCCTTACTGAACAATGAGCAGTTCTTC.

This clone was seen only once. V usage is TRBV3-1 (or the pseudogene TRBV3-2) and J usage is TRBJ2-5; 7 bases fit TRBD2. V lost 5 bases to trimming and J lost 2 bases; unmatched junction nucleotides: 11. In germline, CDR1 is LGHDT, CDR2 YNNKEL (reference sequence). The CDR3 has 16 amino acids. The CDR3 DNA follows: TGTGCCAGCAGCATACGCGGGGGACTCACTCAAGAGACCCAGTACTTC. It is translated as CASSIRGGLTQETQYF.

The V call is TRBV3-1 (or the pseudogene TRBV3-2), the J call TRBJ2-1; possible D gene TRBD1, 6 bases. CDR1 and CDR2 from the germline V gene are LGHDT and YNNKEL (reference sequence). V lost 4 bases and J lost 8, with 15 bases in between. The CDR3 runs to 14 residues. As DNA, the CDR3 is TGTGCCAGCAGCCCCCGGACAGTAACGGATGAGCAGTTCTTC. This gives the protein CASSPRTVTDEQFF.

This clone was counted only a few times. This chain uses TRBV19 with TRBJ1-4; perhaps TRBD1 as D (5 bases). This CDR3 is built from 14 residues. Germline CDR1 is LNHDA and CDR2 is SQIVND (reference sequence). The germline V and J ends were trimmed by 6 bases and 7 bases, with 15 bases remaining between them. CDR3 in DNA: TGTGCCAGTAGCCCCAGGGTATATAGTGAAAAACTGTTTTTT. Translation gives CASSPRVYSEKLFF.

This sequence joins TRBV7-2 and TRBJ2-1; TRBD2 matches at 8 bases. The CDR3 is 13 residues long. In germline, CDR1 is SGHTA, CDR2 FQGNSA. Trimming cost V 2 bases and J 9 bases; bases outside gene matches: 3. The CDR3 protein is CASSLRREVEQFF. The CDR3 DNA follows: TGTGCCAGCAGCTTACGGCGGGAGGTTGAGCAGTTCTTC.

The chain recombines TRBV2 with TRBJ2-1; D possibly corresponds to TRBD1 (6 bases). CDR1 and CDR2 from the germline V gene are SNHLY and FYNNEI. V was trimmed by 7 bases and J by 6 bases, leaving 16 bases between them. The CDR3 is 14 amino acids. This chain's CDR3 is CASTLGQSFNEQFF. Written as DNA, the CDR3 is TGTGCCAGCACCCTAGGACAGAGCTTCAATGAGCAGTTCTTC. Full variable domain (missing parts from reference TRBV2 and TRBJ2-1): EPEVTQTPSHQVTQMGQEVILRCVPISNHLYFYWYRQILGQKVEFLVSFYNNEISEKSEIFDDQFSVERPDGSNFTLKIRSTKLEDSAMYFCASTLGQSFNEQFFGPGTRLTVL.

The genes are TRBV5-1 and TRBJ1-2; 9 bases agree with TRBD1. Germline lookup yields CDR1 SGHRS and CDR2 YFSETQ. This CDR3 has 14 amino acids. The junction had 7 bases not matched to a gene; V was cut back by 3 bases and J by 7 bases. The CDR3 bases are TGCGCCAGCAGCTCACCGGGACAGGGCTCTGGCTACACCTTC. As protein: CASSSPGQGSGYTF.

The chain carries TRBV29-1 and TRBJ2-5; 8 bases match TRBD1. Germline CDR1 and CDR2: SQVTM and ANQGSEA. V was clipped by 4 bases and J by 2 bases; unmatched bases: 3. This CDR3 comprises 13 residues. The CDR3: CSVGQGRQETQYF. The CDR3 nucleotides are TGCAGCGTTGGACAGGGGCGTCAAGAGACCCAGTACTTC.

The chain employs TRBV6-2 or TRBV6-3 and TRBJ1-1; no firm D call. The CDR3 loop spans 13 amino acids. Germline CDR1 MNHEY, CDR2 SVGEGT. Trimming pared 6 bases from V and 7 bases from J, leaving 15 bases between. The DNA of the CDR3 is TGTGCCAGCAGCGGACTACTCCCCAATGAAGCTTTCTTT. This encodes CASSGLLPNEAFF.

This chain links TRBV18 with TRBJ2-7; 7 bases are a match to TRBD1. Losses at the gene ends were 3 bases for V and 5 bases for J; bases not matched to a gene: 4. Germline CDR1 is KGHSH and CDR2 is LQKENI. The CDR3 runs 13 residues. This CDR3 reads CASSPTGSHEQYF. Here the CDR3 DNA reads TGTGCCAGCTCACCGACAGGGTCTCACGAGCAGTACTTC.

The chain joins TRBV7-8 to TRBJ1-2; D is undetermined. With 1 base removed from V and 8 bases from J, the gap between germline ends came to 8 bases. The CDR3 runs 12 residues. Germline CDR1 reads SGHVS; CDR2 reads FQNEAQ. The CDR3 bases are TGTGCCAGCAGCTTAGTCGGGTCGGGCTACACCTTC. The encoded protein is CASSLVGSGYTF.

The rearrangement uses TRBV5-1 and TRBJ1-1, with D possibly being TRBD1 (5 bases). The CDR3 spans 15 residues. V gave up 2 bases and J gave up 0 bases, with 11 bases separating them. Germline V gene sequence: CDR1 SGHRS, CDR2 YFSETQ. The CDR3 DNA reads TGCGCCAGCAGCTTTCTGGGACTGATGAACACTGAAGCTTTCTTT. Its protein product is CASSFLGLMNTEAFF.

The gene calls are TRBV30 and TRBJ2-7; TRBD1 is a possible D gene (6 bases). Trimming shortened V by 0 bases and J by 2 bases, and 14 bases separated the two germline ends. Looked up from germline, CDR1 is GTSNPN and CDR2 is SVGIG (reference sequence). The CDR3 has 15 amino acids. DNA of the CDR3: TGTGCCTGGAGTGTACTCGGACCAGGGGCCTACGAGCAGTACTTC. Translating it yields CAWSVLGPGAYEQYF.